The clone carrying this TCR beta chain has just one count. This sample stems from a study of shared clonotypes between healthy human individuals. The CDR3 has 15 amino acids. Germline V gene data show CDR1 as SEHNR and CDR2 as FQNEAQ (reference sequence). V was cut by 6 bases and J by 6 bases, with 21 bases left in between. Clones were read by immunoSEQ multiplex PCR, and TCRdb kept only the in-frame ones, dropping some. The sample includes about 1.1 million clones, 78% of them seen just once. This TCR was sampled from a man in his late teens or twenties in good health. Some clones in this sample may be carry-over from other donors' samples. The chain links TRBV7-9 to TRBJ2-7, with D unclear. Material: memory CD4+ T cells from PBMCs. The sample's subset: CD45RA-negative fraction. The CDR3 nucleotides read TGTGCCAGCAGTCCCCCTGAGCCCTCACGCCCCGAGCAGTACTTC. Amino acids: CASSPPEPSRPEQYF.